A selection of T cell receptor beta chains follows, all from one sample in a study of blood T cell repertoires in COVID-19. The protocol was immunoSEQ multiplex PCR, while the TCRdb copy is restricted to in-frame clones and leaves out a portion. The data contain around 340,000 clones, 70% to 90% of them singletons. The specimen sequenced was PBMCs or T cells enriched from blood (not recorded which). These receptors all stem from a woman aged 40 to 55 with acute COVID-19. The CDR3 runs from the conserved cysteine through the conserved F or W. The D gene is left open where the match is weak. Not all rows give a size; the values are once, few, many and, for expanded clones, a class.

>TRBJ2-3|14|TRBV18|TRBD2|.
TGTGCCAGCTCACGCGGGAGATGGACAGATACGCAGTATTTT
CASSRGRWTDTQYF
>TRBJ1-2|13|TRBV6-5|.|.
TGTGCCAGCAGTTACGGGCATCCCTATGGCTACACCTTC
CASSYGHPYGYTF
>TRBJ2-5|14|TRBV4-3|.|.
TGCGCCAGCAGCCAAGAGCCAGGGGGGAAGACCCAGTACTTC
CASSQEPGGKTQYF
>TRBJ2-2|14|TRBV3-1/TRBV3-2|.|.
TGTGCCAGCAGCCAAGGACTGAACACCGGGGAGCTGTTTTTT
CASSQGLNTGELFF
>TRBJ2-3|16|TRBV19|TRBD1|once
TGTGCCAGTAGTGCCCAGGGGGTTTTTGGCACAGATACGCAGTATTTT
CASSAQGVFGTDTQYF
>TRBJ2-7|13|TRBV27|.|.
TGTGCCAGCGCCCACGGGGAGACCTACGAGCAGTACTTC
CASAHGETYEQYF
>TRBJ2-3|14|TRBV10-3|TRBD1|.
TGTGCCACAATACCCGGGACAGTCACAGATACGCAGTATTTT
CATIPGTVTDTQYF
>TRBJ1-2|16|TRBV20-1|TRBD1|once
TGCAGTGCTAGTATCGGACAGGGGTATAGGGAGAATGGCTACACCTTC
CSASIGQGYRENGYTF
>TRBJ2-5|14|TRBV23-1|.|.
TGCGCCAGACCCGGACAGCCGGATCAAGAGACCCAGTACTTC
CARPGQPDQETQYF
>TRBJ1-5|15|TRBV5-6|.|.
TGTGCCAGCAGCTTAGCTGGGCAGAGCAATCAGCCCCAGCATTTT
CASSLAGQSNQPQHF
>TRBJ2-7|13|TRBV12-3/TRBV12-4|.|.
TGTGCCAGCAGGGGGAGCGAAGGTTACGAGCAGTACTTC
CASRGSEGYEQYF
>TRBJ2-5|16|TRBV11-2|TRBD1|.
TGTGCCAGCAGCTTAGGGAGGTCTTGGGACAGAAGGACCCAGTACTTC
CASSLGRSWDRRTQYF
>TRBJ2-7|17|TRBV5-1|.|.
TGCGCCAGCAGCCCCTTCCAGGGGAGGCTAGCGGATTACGAGCAGTACTTC
CASSPFQGRLADYEQYF
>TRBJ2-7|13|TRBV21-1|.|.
TGTGCCAGCAGCAAAGGACAGTTCTACGAGCAGTACTTC
CASSKGQFYEQYF
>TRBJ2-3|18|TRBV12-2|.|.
TGTGCAAGTCGCTTAACTTATCTCGACAGGCTGAGCCGCGATACGCAGTATTTT
CASRLTYLDRLSRDTQYF
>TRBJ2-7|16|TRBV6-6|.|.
TGTGCCAGCAGTTACGGGCAGGGTACCAACTCCTACGAGCAGTACTTC
CASSYGQGTNSYEQYF
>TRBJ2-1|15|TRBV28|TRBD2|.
TGTGCCAGCAGTCTGACTAGCGGGAGGGTAAATGAGCAGTTCTTC
CASSLTSGRVNEQFF
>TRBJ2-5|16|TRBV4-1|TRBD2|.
TGCGCCAGCAGCCAAATTGTCGGGGGGGGAGGAGAGACCCAGTACTTC
CASSQIVGGGGETQYF
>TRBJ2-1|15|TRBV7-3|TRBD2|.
TGTGCCAGCAGCTTAGGGACTAGCGGGAGACGTGAGCAGTTCTTC
CASSLGTSGRREQFF
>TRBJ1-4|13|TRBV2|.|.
TGTGCCAGCAGTGAAGAGGCCGGTACTATCCTGTTTTTT
CASSEEAGTILFF
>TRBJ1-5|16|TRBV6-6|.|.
TGTGCCAGCAGTTACCCGGACAGAATTAGCAATCAGCCCCAGCATTTT
CASSYPDRISNQPQHF
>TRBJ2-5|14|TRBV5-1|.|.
TGCGCCAGCAGCCCCGCACAGGGTTTCGAGACCCAGTACTTC
CASSPAQGFETQYF
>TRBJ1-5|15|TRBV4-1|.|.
TGCGCCAGCAGCCAACTAGGACAGATTAATCAGCCCCAGCATTTT
CASSQLGQINQPQHF
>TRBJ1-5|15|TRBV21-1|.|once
TGTGCCAGCAGCAAAGAAAGACGGGTCAATCAGCCCCAGCATTTT
CASSKERRVNQPQHF
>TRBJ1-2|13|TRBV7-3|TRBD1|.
TGTGCCAGCAGCCCGGGACAGGGATATGGCTACACCTTC
CASSPGQGYGYTF
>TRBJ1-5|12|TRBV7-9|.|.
TGTGCCAGCCACAGGGACAATCAGCCCCAGCATTTT
CASHRDNQPQHF
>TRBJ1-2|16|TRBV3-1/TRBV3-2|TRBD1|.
TGTGCCAGCAGCCAAGATCTGGCGACAGGGGGCTATGGCTACACCTTC
CASSQDLATGGYGYTF
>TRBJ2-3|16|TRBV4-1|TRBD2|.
TGCGCCAGCAGCCAACTGAGCGGGGGTCGCACAGATACGCAGTATTTT
CASSQLSGGRTDTQYF
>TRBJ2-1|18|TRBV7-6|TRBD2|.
TGTGCCAGCAGCCCAGCGGCTAGCGGGAGCTCCTCCTACAATGAGCAGTTCTTC
CASSPAASGSSSYNEQFF
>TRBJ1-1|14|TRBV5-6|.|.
TGTGCCAGTAAGACAGAAGTGCAGGGGACTGAAGCTTTCTTT
CASKTEVQGTEAFF